This TCR beta chain was sequenced during a study of T cells in localized non-small cell lung cancer. Findings and limits, study-wide: It remains possible that heterogeneity exists, since only one tumor region was sequenced. Detection in adjacent lung was observed for a median 57 of the top 100 tumor clones. The greatest T cell clonality was found in uninvolved adjacent lung (higher than in tumor).

Comment on this clone: As yet, its antigen is unknown.

V lost 7 bases to trimming and J lost 0 bases; unmatched junction nucleotides: 4. The CDR3 sequence is 14 residues long. Germline V gene data show CDR1 as SGDLS and CDR2 as YYNGEE. Sequencing used immunoSEQ multiplex PCR; TCRdb keeps in-frame clones, though not all of them. The table lists some 19,000 clones, around nine tenths of them singletons. The source was peripheral blood, collected before any cancer treatment. The rearrangement uses TRBV9 and TRBJ2-3, with 8 bases lining up with TRBD1. The clonotype was recovered from an older male donor with stage I squamous cell lung carcinoma. In DNA form, the CDR3 reads TGTGCCAGCTCAAGACAGGGGAGCACAGATACGCAGTATTTT. It is translated as CASSRQGSTDTQYF.